Each of the 9 T cell receptor beta chains below was sequenced from the same sample in a study of blood T cells in healthy people across ages. Sample-barcoded 5' priming and a J-beta primer mix drove a second PCR of about 6 to 12 cycles. Each CDR3 protein is one row after TCRdb ran MiXCR on the 5' RACE reads. The top ten clones hold about a sixth of a sample with about 780,000 distinct CDR3 sequences, 46% of them seen once. The sequenced sample was blood. Receptor source: a man older than 75 in good health.

This chain links TRBV5-1 with TRBJ1-5; tentative D call: TRBD1 (6 bases). Germline loops: CDR1 SGHRS, CDR2 YFSETQ. The CDR3 has 15 amino acids. V lost 4 bases, J lost 0 bases, and 11 bases lay in between. The CDR3 protein is CASSEQGLSNQPQHF. The CDR3 coding sequence is TGCGCCAGCAGCGAACAGGGCCTTAGCAATCAGCCCCAGCATTTT.

The chain joins TRBV6-2 or TRBV6-3 to TRBJ2-7; perhaps TRBD2 as D (6 bases). This CDR3 contains 14 residues. The germline V and J ends were trimmed by 3 bases and 5 bases, with 14 bases remaining between them. Germline values: CDR1 MNHEY, CDR2 SVGEGT. CDR3 DNA sequence: TGTGCCAGCAGTTATTCGGGAGCTCCCCACGAGCAGTACTTC. Translating it yields CASSYSGAPHEQYF.

This chain's CDR3 is CASSARQGPGANVLTF. The CDR3 DNA sequence: TGTGCCAGCAGCGCCCGACAGGGCCCCGGGGCCAACGTCCTGACTTTC. J is TRBJ2-6 and V is TRBV9; the match to TRBD1 covers 7 bases. CDR3 length: 16 amino acids. J was trimmed by 4 bases and V by 3 bases; bases with no gene match: 7. CDR1 and CDR2 from the germline V gene are SGDLS and YYNGEE.

This clonotype turned up a few times. This chain connects TRBV12-3 or TRBV12-4 to TRBJ2-1; 7 nucleotides agree with TRBD2. The DNA end is more similar to TRBJ2-7, so the J call may be wrong. This CDR3 contains 16 residues. CDR3 protein: CASSLGRDYSYNEQYF. The CDR3 nucleotides read TGTGCCAGCAGTTTAGGTCGGGACTACTCCTACAATGAGCAGTACTTC.

This sequence joins TRBV12-3 or TRBV12-4 and TRBJ1-4; D perhaps matches TRBD1 (6 bases). V dropped 3 bases and J dropped 8 bases, with 13 bases sitting between them. CDR3 length: 14 residues. The CDR3 nucleotides are TGTGCCAGCAGTTTTACAGGGATGGAAGAAAAACTGTTTTTT. It yields the protein CASSFTGMEEKLFF.

The chain combines TRBV24-1 with TRBJ2-1, with 8 bases aligning to TRBD1. Germline CDR1 and CDR2: KGHDR and SFDVKD. The CDR3 length is 15 residues. With 1 base clipped from V and 8 bases from J, the junction kept 6 bases outside the gene matches. CDR3 region: CATSDFAGGIDEQFF. The CDR3 coding sequence is TGTGCCACCAGTGATTTCGCAGGGGGCATAGATGAGCAGTTCTTC.

This clonotype was counted between two and nine times. The chain couples TRBV5-1 to TRBJ2-5, with no clear D. The CDR3 has 13 amino acids. The germline V and J ends were trimmed by 0 bases and 5 bases, with 8 bases remaining between them. The germline V gene has CDR1 SGHRS and CDR2 YFSETQ. CDR3 sequence (DNA): TGCGCCAGCAGCTTGGGATTCCCGGAGACCCAGTACTTC. Translating gives CASSLGFPETQYF.

This chain connects TRBV7-2 to TRBJ1-4, with a possible D match to TRBD1 (5 bases). V was clipped by 5 bases and J by 5 bases, with 12 bases between them. Germline CDR1 SGHTA, CDR2 FQGNSA. This CDR3 region has 14 residues. This CDR3 reads CASSPRGDNEKLFF. In DNA form, the CDR3 reads TGTGCCAGCAGCCCCCGGGGCGACAATGAAAAACTGTTTTTT.

The chain is built from TRBV2 and TRBJ2-7; 11 nucleotides align to TRBD2. Trimming removed 5 bases from V and 2 bases from J; junction bases left unmatched: 5. The CDR3 spans 15 residues. The germline V gene has CDR1 SNHLY and CDR2 FYNNEI. Here the CDR3 reads CASSLTSGGTYEQYF. CDR3 nucleotides: TGTGCCAGCAGTCTCACTAGCGGGGGCACCTACGAGCAGTACTTC. The whole variable domain, filled in from reference TRBV2 and TRBJ2-7, reads EPEVTQTPSHQVTQMGQEVILRCVPISNHLYFYWYRQILGQKVEFLVSFYNNEISEKSEIFDDQFSVERPDGSNFTLKIRSTKLEDSAMYFCASSLTSGGTYEQYFGPGTRLTVT.